Each of the 4 T cell receptor beta chains below was sequenced from the same sample in a study of shared T cell receptors in the human thymus. Generated by immunoSEQ multiplex PCR, the TCRdb table keeps only in-frame clones and is missing some. The sample lists over 650,000 clones, 80% to 90% occurring once. The same data also contributed to another study, on human thymus T cells.

The sample comprised thymocytes. Every receptor here comes from a boy less than two years old with a congenital heart defect.

Worth noting for this clone: This sample includes further DNA sequences coding for the same CDR3. This rearrangement joins TRBV27 to TRBJ2-7; 10 bases are shared with TRBD2. The CDR3 covers 15 residues. CDR1 is MNHEY and CDR2 is SMNVEV in the germline V gene (reference sequence). The V segment lost 2 bases and the J segment 2 bases; nucleotides outside the gene matches: 3. CDR3: CASSLRTSGTYEQYF. The CDR3 nucleotides read TGTGCCAGCAGTTTACGGACTAGCGGTACCTACGAGCAGTACTTC.

The V and J genes are TRBV5-5 and TRBJ2-7, with 7 nucleotides matching TRBD1. With 0 bases clipped from V and 4 bases from J, the junction kept 10 bases outside the gene matches. CDR3 length: 16 residues. Germline V gene data show CDR1 as SGHKS and CDR2 as YYEKEE (reference sequence). The CDR3 bases are TGTGCCAGCAGCTTGGTGGCCGGGACAGCGGAGTACGAGCAGTACTTC. Its translation: CASSLVAGTAEYEQYF.

The chain couples TRBV25-1 to TRBJ2-5; 7 positions match TRBD2. There are 14 residues in the CDR3. CDR1 is MGHDK and CDR2 is SYGVNS in the germline V gene. J gave up 5 bases and V 3 bases, and 6 bases lay outside the gene matches. CDR3 nucleotide sequence: TGTGCCAGCAGTGAGTCCGGGGGGAGGGAGACCCAGTACTTC. Its protein product is CASSESGGRETQYF.

V is TRBV5-1 and J is TRBJ2-7, with unresolved D. CDR1 is SGHRS, CDR2 YFSETQ, per germline. The germline V and J ends were trimmed by 0 bases and 6 bases, with 10 bases remaining between them. This CDR3 comprises 13 residues. CDR3: CASSLETGPEQYF. The CDR3 DNA reads TGCGCCAGCAGCTTGGAAACTGGGCCCGAGCAGTACTTC. The full variable domain, its missing parts supplied by reference TRBV5-1 and TRBJ2-7, is KAGVTQTPRYLIKTRGQQVTLSCSPISGHRSVSWYQQTPGQGLQFLFEYFSETQRNKGNFPGRFSGRQFSNSRSEMNVSTLELGDSALYLCASSLETGPEQYFGPGTRLTVT.